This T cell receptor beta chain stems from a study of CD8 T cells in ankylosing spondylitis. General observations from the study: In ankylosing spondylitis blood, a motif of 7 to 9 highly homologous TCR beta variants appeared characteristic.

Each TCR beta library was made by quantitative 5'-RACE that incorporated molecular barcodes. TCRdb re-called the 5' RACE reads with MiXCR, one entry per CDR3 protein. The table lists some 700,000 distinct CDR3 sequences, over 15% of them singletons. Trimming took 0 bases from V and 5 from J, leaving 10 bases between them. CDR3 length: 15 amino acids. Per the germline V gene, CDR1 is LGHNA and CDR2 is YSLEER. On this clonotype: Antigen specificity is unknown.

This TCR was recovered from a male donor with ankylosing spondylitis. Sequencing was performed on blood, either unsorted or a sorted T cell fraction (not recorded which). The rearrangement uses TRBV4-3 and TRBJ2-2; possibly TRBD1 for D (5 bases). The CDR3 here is CASSQDREVTGELFF. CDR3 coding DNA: TGCGCCAGCAGCCAAGACAGGGAAGTAACCGGGGAGCTGTTTTTT.